This TCR beta chain came from a study of OX40 agonist ivuxolimab in advanced cancers. Assay: immunoSEQ multiplex PCR; the TCRdb copy retains only in-frame clones and omits some. The sample records tens of thousands of clones, approximately 83% being singletons. General observations from the study: Mean expanded clone counts were higher in CD8+ than CD4+ T cells. At 0.1 to 3.0 mg/kg and by week 6, clonal expansion occurred in CD4+ and CD8+ blood T cells.

V lost 3 bases and J lost 1, with 13 bases in between. CDR1 and CDR2 from the germline V gene are SGHNT and YYREEE (reference sequence). The CDR3 is 15 residues long. Concerning this clone: Antigen unknown.

The input for sequencing was CD4+ or CD8+ T cells sorted from blood, taken in a trial of the OX40 agonist ivuxolimab. The sequence was collected from an adult with an advanced solid tumor such as melanoma, head and neck, liver or kidney cancer. This chain links TRBV5-4 with TRBJ1-1, with D unresolved. CDR3 coding DNA: TGTGCCAGCAGCTCCCCCCTACCCCCGAACACTGAAGCTTTCTTT. Translating it yields CASSSPLPPNTEAFF.